Below are 30 T cell receptor beta chains sequenced from a single sample in a study of cytomegalovirus exposure and HLA in healthy donors. Both 60 Vbeta primers and 13 Jbeta primers went into the PCR. Clones were sequenced by immunoSEQ multiplex PCR, and TCRdb holds only the in-frame ones, with some missing. Of around 120,000 clones detected, around four fifths appear once; the ten largest clones hold approximately 30%. The sample was PBMCs. The receptors were sampled from a man in his fifties or sixties in good health and CMV-seropositive.

V gene TRBV2 combines with J gene TRBJ2-1, with 7 bases fitting TRBD2. CDR1 SNHLY and CDR2 FYNNEI come from the germline V gene. There are 13 residues in the CDR3. With V trimmed by 3 bases and J by 8 bases, 4 bases remained unmatched. The CDR3 loop reads CASSEGGDHEQFF. The CDR3 DNA is TGTGCCAGCAGTGAGGGAGGGGACCATGAGCAGTTCTTC. Full variable domain (rest looked up from reference TRBV2 and TRBJ2-1): EPEVTQTPSHQVTQMGQEVILRCVPISNHLYFYWYRQILGQKVEFLVSFYNNEISEKSEIFDDQFSVERPDGSNFTLKIRSTKLEDSAMYFCASSEGGDHEQFFGPGTRLTVL.

This clone appeared a single time. This sequence joins TRBV4-2 and TRBJ1-1, with D perhaps TRBD1 (6 bases). The V end lost 0 bases, the J end lost 11 bases, and 16 bases lay between the germline ends. The V gene's germline CDR1 is LGHNA and CDR2 YNFKEQ. The CDR3 loop spans 14 amino acids. CDR3 amino acids: CASSQDRRGLAAFF. The CDR3 DNA reads as TGTGCCAGCAGCCAAGATCGCAGGGGATTGGCGGCTTTCTTT.

The chain combines TRBV7-9 with TRBJ1-5; D gene unclear. CDR3 size: 13 residues. The V and J ends lost 0 bases and 5 bases respectively, with 5 bases between them. The germline V gene has CDR1 SEHNR and CDR2 FQNEAQ (reference sequence). CDR3 bases: TGTGCCAGCAGCTTAGCGGCGGATCAGCCCCAGCATTTT. The encoded protein is CASSLAADQPQHF.

This chain links TRBV6-5 with TRBJ1-5, with TRBD1 matching 7 bases. V shed 4 bases, J shed 2 bases, and the junction held 2 bases outside the gene matches. The CDR3 consists of 14 residues. Per germline, CDR1 MNHEY and CDR2 SVGAGI. In nucleotides, the CDR3 is TGTGCCAGCAGTTCCGACAGGGGCAATCAGCCCCAGCATTTT. The encoded protein is CASSSDRGNQPQHF.

The rearrangement links TRBV7-3 to TRBJ2-2; 8 nucleotides agree with TRBD1. The V gene's germline CDR1 is SGHTA and CDR2 FQGTGA. This CDR3 spans 15 amino acids. With 1 base clipped from V and 7 bases from J, the junction kept 5 bases outside the gene matches. The CDR3 here is CASSLMTGAGGELFF. CDR3 sequence (DNA): TGTGCCAGCAGCTTAATGACAGGGGCCGGCGGGGAGCTGTTTTTT. The full variable domain, in which reference TRBV7-3 and TRBJ2-2 provide the parts outside the CDR3, is GAGVSQTPSNKVTEKGKYVELRCDPISGHTALYWYRQSLGQGPEFLIYFQGTGAADDSGLPNDRFFAVRPEGSVSTLKIQRTERGDSAVYLCASSLMTGAGGELFFGEGSRLTVL.

This clone is a singleton in its sample. V is TRBV5-1 and J is TRBJ2-1; D unclear. This CDR3 has 17 amino acids. Germline CDR1 is SGHRS and CDR2 is YFSETQ. V dropped 4 bases and J dropped 0 bases, with 17 bases sitting between them. CDR3 DNA sequence: TGCGCCAGCAGCCCCACGGGTTCCGCGAACTCCTACAATGAGCAGTTCTTC. Translated: CASSPTGSANSYNEQFF.

The CDR3 DNA follows: TGTGCCAGCTCACCCCAGAAAACCAGGACCCAGTACTTC. It specifies CASSPQKTRTQYF. V gene TRBV18 combines with J gene TRBJ2-5; D is ambiguous. The length of the CDR3 is 13 residues. The ends were cut back, 3 bases at V and 7 bases at J, with 12 bases in the middle. Germline V gene sequence: CDR1 KGHSH, CDR2 LQKENI.

The gene calls are TRBV11-2 and TRBJ2-7; maybe TRBD2 (6 bases). V lost 1 base, J lost 3 bases, and 13 bases lay in between. Looked up from germline, CDR1 is SGHAT and CDR2 is FQNNGV. This CDR3 contains 15 residues. The CDR3 coding sequence is TGTGCCAGCAGCTTAGGGAGGGGCAGCGACTACGAGCAGTACTTC. It specifies CASSLGRGSDYEQYF.

The rearrangement joins TRBV2 to TRBJ2-3, with D perhaps matching TRBD2 (5 bases). CDR1 SNHLY and CDR2 FYNNEI come from the germline V gene. This CDR3 is built from 17 residues. V lost 0 bases, J lost 0 bases, and 13 bases lay in between. In DNA, the CDR3 is TGTGCCAGCAGTGAAGCGCGGGCGAACCCTAGCACAGATACGCAGTATTTT. This codes for CASSEARANPSTDTQYF.

This chain connects TRBV29-1 to TRBJ2-3, with D possibly being TRBD1 (6 bases). Trimming removed 3 bases from V and 10 bases from J, with 14 bases in between. This CDR3 contains 12 residues. Germline CDR1 and CDR2: SQVTM and ANQGSEA. For the CDR3, the DNA is TGCAGCGTTGACCCAACAGGGCTGGCGCAGTATTTT. Translation gives CSVDPTGLAQYF.

The J gene is TRBJ2-2, the V gene TRBV11-2; 10 nucleotides match TRBD1. CDR1 SGHAT and CDR2 FQNNGV come from the germline V gene. The CDR3 loop spans 17 amino acids. The ends lost 5 bases at V and 1 base at J; junction bases unmatched: 7. The CDR3 DNA sequence: TGTGCCAGCAGCCCCCCGGGACAGGGGCGGAACACCGGGGAGCTGTTTTTT. It encodes CASSPPGQGRNTGELFF.

The rearrangement links TRBV28 to TRBJ1-2; 8 nucleotides align to TRBD1. Germline loops: CDR1 MDHEN, CDR2 SYDVKM. The CDR3 spans 13 residues. V was clipped by 3 bases and J by 7 bases; unmatched bases: 4. The CDR3 nucleotides read TGTGCCAGCAGTTTGCAGGGGGCGCGTGGCTACACCTTC. Translating it yields CASSLQGARGYTF.

The chain employs TRBV27 and TRBJ1-6; 8 bases are shared with TRBD1. Trimming at V came to 0 bases and at J to 0 bases, leaving 16 bases not matched to a gene. Germline V gene lookup returns CDR1 MNHEY and CDR2 SMNVEV (reference sequence). This CDR3 spans 22 amino acids. The CDR3 nucleotides are TGTGCCAGCAGTTTATCTTCAATAGGACAGGGATCGGCGAACTCCTATAATTCACCCCTCCACTTT. Translation: CASSLSSIGQGSANSYNSPLHF.

This sequence joins TRBV5-1 and TRBJ1-6; 8 bases are shared with TRBD1. From germline, CDR1 is SGHRS and CDR2 YFSETQ. The CDR3 is made up of 15 amino acids. Trimming cost V 2 bases and J 9 bases; bases outside gene matches: 7. CDR3 DNA: TGCGCCAGCAGCTTACAAGACAGGGGTGGTTCACCCCTCCACTTT. Amino acids: CASSLQDRGGSPLHF.

The chain links TRBV25-1 to TRBJ2-3; 7 nucleotides match TRBD1. CDR3 length: 14 residues. The junction had 5 bases not matched to a gene; V was cut back by 4 bases and J by 4 bases. Germline V gene sequence: CDR1 MGHDK, CDR2 SYGVNS. The DNA for the CDR3 is TGTGCCAGCAGTGCCCGACAGGGTGCAGATACGCAGTATTTT. Translation gives CASSARQGADTQYF.

The gene calls are TRBV5-1 and TRBJ2-7; possible D gene TRBD2, 5 bases. The CDR3 has 13 residues. Trimming took 3 bases from V and 1 from J, leaving 8 bases between them. The germline CDR1 and CDR2 sequences are SGHRS and YFSETQ. CDR3 sequence: CASSYGISYEQYF. The CDR3 DNA reads TGCGCCAGCAGCTACGGGATATCCTACGAGCAGTACTTC. The complete variable domain, with remaining parts taken from reference TRBV5-1 and TRBJ2-7, reads KAGVTQTPRYLIKTRGQQVTLSCSPISGHRSVSWYQQTPGQGLQFLFEYFSETQRNKGNFPGRFSGRQFSNSRSEMNVSTLELGDSALYLCASSYGISYEQYFGPGTRLTVT.

The chain carries TRBV2 and TRBJ1-4; TRBD1 is a possible D gene (5 bases). Per the germline V gene, CDR1 is SNHLY and CDR2 is FYNNEI. CDR3 length: 16 amino acids. With 6 bases removed from V and 4 bases from J, the gap between germline ends came to 18 bases. For the CDR3, the DNA is TGTGCCAGCAGCAGAAACCAGCAGGGTCGTAATGAAAAACTGTTTTTT. Translation: CASSRNQQGRNEKLFF.

The V gene is TRBV2, the J gene TRBJ1-1, with a weak D call TRBD1 (6 bases). V was pared by 5 bases and J by 1 base, with 8 bases between. Germline V gene sequence: CDR1 SNHLY, CDR2 FYNNEI. The CDR3 is 13 amino acids. CDR3 loop: CASSYRENTEAFF. In nucleotides, the CDR3 is TGTGCCAGCAGTTACAGGGAGAACACTGAAGCTTTCTTT.

This sequence joins TRBV7-2 and TRBJ2-1, with a tentative D call TRBD2 (7 bases). Trimming took off 5 bases at V and 9 bases at J, with 23 bases between the two ends. Germline CDR1 is SGHTA and CDR2 is FQGNSA. This CDR3 spans 16 amino acids. The CDR3 here is CASSPGRGGGPAEQFF. CDR3 DNA: TGTGCCAGCAGCCCGGGCCGTGGGGGGGGGCCCGCTGAGCAGTTCTTC.

The V call is TRBV28, the J call TRBJ2-3; 9 bases match TRBD2. With V trimmed by 5 bases and J by 0 bases, 9 bases remained unmatched. Germline V gene data show CDR1 as MDHEN and CDR2 as SYDVKM. The length of the CDR3 is 17 residues. The CDR3 reads CASSGGRALPSTDTQYF. The CDR3 nucleotides are TGTGCCAGCAGTGGCGGGAGGGCCCTTCCTAGCACAGATACGCAGTATTTT. The full variable domain, its missing parts supplied by reference TRBV28 and TRBJ2-3, is DVKVTQSSRYLVKRTGEKVFLECVQDMDHENMFWYRQDPGLGLRLIYFSYDVKMKEKGDIPEGYSVSREKKERFSLILESASTNQTSMYLCASSGGRALPSTDTQYFGPGTRLTVL.

V is TRBV29-1 and J is TRBJ1-1; TRBD1 agrees at 7 bases. Germline CDR1 reads SQVTM; CDR2 reads ANQGSEA. CDR3 length equals 15 residues. V trimming: 5 bases; J trimming: 6 bases; junction bases outside the gene matches: 15. CDR3 region: CSVREQGWGLAEAFF. The CDR3 DNA sequence: TGCAGCGTTCGAGAACAGGGGTGGGGTTTAGCTGAAGCTTTCTTT.

This clone has just a few counts. The chain is built from TRBV5-1 and TRBJ1-1; the match to TRBD1 covers 8 bases. Trimming took 4 bases from V and 2 from J; bases not matched to a gene: 7. CDR3 length: 15 residues. The germline gives CDR1 SGHRS, CDR2 YFSETQ. The CDR3 region is CASSDIQGGNTEAFF. The CDR3 bases are TGCGCCAGCAGCGATATACAGGGGGGTAACACTGAAGCTTTCTTT. The whole variable domain, remainder taken from reference TRBV5-1 and TRBJ1-1, is KAGVTQTPRYLIKTRGQQVTLSCSPISGHRSVSWYQQTPGQGLQFLFEYFSETQRNKGNFPGRFSGRQFSNSRSEMNVSTLELGDSALYLCASSDIQGGNTEAFFGQGTRLTVV.

The V and J genes are TRBV2 and TRBJ1-2, with TRBD1 matching over 11 bases. Per germline, CDR1 SNHLY and CDR2 FYNNEI. The CDR3 spans 13 residues. V lost 8 bases to trimming and J lost 8 bases; unmatched junction nucleotides: 7. CDR3 nucleotides: TGTGCCAGCCCGGGACAGGGGGTCCCAGGCTACACCTTC. Encoded protein: CASPGQGVPGYTF.

This chain joins TRBV9 and TRBJ2-1; perhaps TRBD1 as D (6 bases). V shed 0 bases and J shed 7 bases, with 14 bases lying between them. The CDR3 spans 15 residues. CDR1 SGDLS and CDR2 YYNGEE come from the germline V gene. The CDR3 DNA sequence: TGTGCCAGCAGCGTAGTTGGGGGCGCGGAGAATGAGCAGTTCTTC. This sequence encodes CASSVVGGAENEQFF.

The J gene is TRBJ1-1, the V gene TRBV5-4; tentatively, D is TRBD1 (5 bases). Germline values: CDR1 SGHNT, CDR2 YYREEE (reference sequence). The CDR3 spans 15 residues. Trimming took 3 bases from V and 1 from J, leaving 13 bases between them. This CDR3 reads CASSSQVPGNTEAFF. The CDR3 DNA reads as TGTGCCAGCAGCTCACAGGTTCCGGGGAACACTGAAGCTTTCTTT.

CDR3 sequence (DNA): TGTGCCAGTAGTACCGGGACAGGGAACACAGATACGCAGTATTTT. It encodes CASSTGTGNTDTQYF. J is TRBJ2-3 and V is TRBV19, with 9 positions matching TRBD1. The V gene's germline CDR1 is LNHDA and CDR2 SQIVND (reference sequence). CDR3 length: 15 amino acids. Trimming at V came to 4 bases and at J to 2 bases, leaving 4 bases not matched to a gene. Using reference TRBV19 and TRBJ2-3 for the parts outside the CDR3, the full variable domain is DGGITQSPKYLFRKEGQNVTLSCEQNLNHDAMYWYRQDPGQGLRLIYYSQIVNDFQKGDIAEGYSVSREKKESFPLTVTSAQKNPTAFYLCASSTGTGNTDTQYFGPGTRLTVL.

J is TRBJ1-1 and V is TRBV2; 7 positions match TRBD1. J was trimmed by 0 bases and V by 7 bases; bases with no gene match: 8. Germline V gene lookup returns CDR1 SNHLY and CDR2 FYNNEI. CDR3 length: 15 residues. For the CDR3, the DNA is TGTGCCAGCACAGGACAGGCTCCCCTGAACACTGAAGCTTTCTTT. This sequence encodes CASTGQAPLNTEAFF.

The chain uses TRBV7-3 and TRBJ2-7; D is possibly TRBD1 (5 bases). The CDR3 runs to 15 residues. CDR1 and CDR2 from the germline V gene are SGHTA and FQGTGA. Trimming took off 0 bases at V and 3 bases at J, with 12 bases between the two ends. The CDR3 nucleotides are TGTGCCAGCAGCTTAACAGAGCAGGGCGTCTACGAGCAGTACTTC. Translation gives CASSLTEQGVYEQYF.

V gene TRBV11-3 combines with J gene TRBJ1-4, with no clear D. Trimming removed 5 bases from V and 5 bases from J, with 6 bases in between. The CDR3 loop spans 12 amino acids. The germline V gene has CDR1 SGHNT and CDR2 YENEEA. This CDR3 is CASSGGNEKLFF. The CDR3 DNA sequence: TGTGCCAGCAGCGGAGGGAATGAAAAACTGTTTTTT. Variable domain in full (rest from reference TRBV11-3 and TRBJ1-4): EAGVVQSPRYKIIEKKQPVAFWCNPISGHNTLYWYLQNLGQGPELLIRYENEEAVDDSQLPKDRFSAERLKGVDSTLKIQPAELGDSAVYLCASSGGNEKLFFGSGTQLSVL.

The genes are TRBV28 and TRBJ2-7, with 7 positions matching TRBD2. There are 16 residues in the CDR3. V gave up 3 bases and J gave up 5 bases; unmatched junction bases: 13. Per the germline V gene, CDR1 is MDHEN and CDR2 is SYDVKM. The CDR3 loop is CASSFGGVKGLHEQYF. Written as DNA, the CDR3 is TGTGCCAGCAGTTTTGGGGGGGTAAAAGGGCTTCACGAGCAGTACTTC.